This TCR beta chain stems from a study of molecular identifiers for immune sequencing clone quantification. Using a CD8+CD4-CCR7+CD45RA+ phenotype, naive CD8 T cells were sorted. TCRdb reanalysed the PCR reads using MiXCR and keeps one entry per CDR3 protein. The table lists tens of thousands of distinct CDR3 sequences, roughly 38% of them singletons. The sample holds many counts of this clonotype. Its antigen remains unidentified. Study observations and caveats: Clones above 20 RNA copies held over 98% of effector molecules, under 1% in naive cells.

Trimming removed 0 bases from V and 2 bases from J, with 2 bases in between. The CDR3 totals 13 residues. Per the germline V gene, CDR1 is SGDLS and CDR2 is YYNGEE. Sequenced sample: naive CD8+ T cells from blood, with Jurkat cell RNA spiked in. Documented subset: FACS-sorted CD8+CD4-CCR7+CD45RA+ naive T cells. The chain has TRBV9 and TRBJ2-2, with D unresolved. This receptor was taken from a human donor in good health. Some libraries in this study had Jurkat cell RNA spiked in. The CDR3 sequence is CASSVDNTGELFF. The CDR3, as DNA: TGTGCCAGCAGCGTAGACAACACCGGGGAGCTGTTTTTT.